One and the same sample provided the 23 T cell receptor beta chains below, sequenced in a study of post-analysis software for immune sequencing data. Study-level points and caveats: The five TRBV segments detected at higher frequency in patients than in controls included TRBV5-6, TRBV5-1 and TRBV20-1.

Which antigens these TCRs recognize remains unknown. Incorporated into the TCR beta cDNA libraries were unique molecular identifiers, which served to reduce PCR and sequencing biases. Via MiXCR, TCRdb re-called the PCR reads, giving one row per CDR3 protein. Among about 540,000 distinct CDR3 sequences, around 34% were seen once, and the ten largest hold about 6%. Material for sequencing was blood. The receptors come from a girl between 2 and 17 years old with multiple sclerosis.

The chain is built from TRBV11-3 and TRBJ2-1, with 8 positions matching TRBD2. Germline loops: CDR1 SGHNT, CDR2 YENEEA. The CDR3 spans 16 residues. The J segment lost 5 bases and the V segment lost 1 base, leaving 7 bases of the junction unmatched. CDR3 amino acids: CASSLGGTRGNNEQFF. CDR3 DNA sequence: TGTGCCAGCAGCTTAGGCGGGACTAGGGGCAACAATGAGCAGTTCTTC.

The V call is TRBV20-1, the J call TRBJ1-1; perhaps TRBD1 as D (5 bases). CDR1 DFQATT and CDR2 SNEGSKA come from the germline V gene (reference sequence). This CDR3 has 14 residues. V shed 6 bases and J shed 5 bases, with 19 bases lying between them. The CDR3 DNA reads TGCAGTGCATTCACCGGACAATCCTGGACTGAAGCTTTCTTT. Residues: CSAFTGQSWTEAFF.

CDR3 protein: CATSRGSYNEQYF. For the CDR3, the DNA is TGTGCCACCAGCAGAGGGAGTTACAATGAGCAGTACTTC. The chain links TRBV15 to TRBJ2-5; D is unresolved. Trimming took 1 base from V and 11 from J, leaving 14 bases between them. The germline V gene encodes CDR1 LNHNV and CDR2 YYDKDF (reference sequence). The CDR3 is made up of 13 amino acids.

A word on this clonotype: The DNA is omitted, as the CDR3 cannot be located on it reliably, and the CDR3 follows TCRdb's listing. The chain has TRBV12-3 or TRBV12-4 and TRBJ2-3; the D call TRBD1 from the table was never checked on the DNA. The CDR3 numbers 14 amino acids, ends counted. CDR3 amino acids: CASNVAVGADTEYF.

This sequence joins TRBV5-1 and TRBJ1-2; D is undetermined. The V gene lost 3 bases and the J gene lost 9 bases, with 18 bases spanning the gap. CDR3 length: 14 amino acids. CDR1 and CDR2 (germline): SGHRS, YFSETQ. CDR3 coding DNA: TGCGCCAGCAGCTGGTCCGGGCCCCTTGGAAGCTACACCTTC. Protein sequence: CASSWSGPLGSYTF.

This clonotype came up many times. V gene TRBV28 combines with J gene TRBJ2-3, with 9 nucleotides matching TRBD2. Germline-derived CDR1 and CDR2 are MDHEN and SYDVKM. The CDR3 has 15 residues. The trim removed 5 bases at V and 3 bases at J, leaving 6 bases unmatched. The CDR3 DNA reads TGTGCCAGCAGTCTGGGACTAGCAATTACAGATACGCAGTATTTT. Its protein is CASSLGLAITDTQYF.

The chain couples TRBV10-2 to TRBJ2-1; D ambiguous. CDR1 and CDR2 from the germline V gene are WSHSY and SAAADI. Trimming pared 4 bases from V and 5 bases from J, leaving 18 bases between. The CDR3 consists of 16 residues. CDR3 in amino acids: CASSAVSASLHNEQFF. The CDR3 DNA reads TGCGCCAGCAGTGCGGTCTCAGCGAGTCTCCACAATGAGCAGTTCTTC.

In this sample, this clonotype turned up a few times. The gene calls are TRBV2 and TRBJ2-1; 8 bases are a match to TRBD1. This CDR3 spans 17 amino acids. CDR1 and CDR2 (germline): SNHLY, FYNNEI. Trimming at V came to 7 bases and at J to 0 bases, leaving 11 bases not matched to a gene. The CDR3 region has the DNA TGTGCCAGCACGGGGCAGGGGGCATTTGGCTCCTACAATGAGCAGTTCTTC. This translates into CASTGQGAFGSYNEQFF.

This clonotype was observed a handful of times. This chain links TRBV24-1 with TRBJ2-5; tentatively, D is TRBD1 (6 bases). V dropped 5 bases and J dropped 2 bases, with 14 bases sitting between them. This CDR3 is 15 amino acids long. The germline V gene encodes CDR1 KGHDR and CDR2 SFDVKD. CDR3 sequence reads: CATSGGGRGQETQYF. The DNA for the CDR3 is TGTGCCACCAGTGGGGGCGGAAGGGGGCAAGAGACCCAGTACTTC.

The V call is TRBV6-6, the J call TRBJ2-7; the match to TRBD1 covers 9 bases. This CDR3 spans 14 amino acids. The V segment lost 3 bases and the J segment 7 bases; nucleotides outside the gene matches: 7. Germline CDR1 reads MNHNY; CDR2 reads SVGAGI (reference sequence). CDR3 coding DNA: TGTGCCAGCAGTTATGTACAGGGGGCAAAGGAGCAGTACTTC. Amino acid sequence: CASSYVQGAKEQYF.

The chain uses TRBV29-1 and TRBJ2-2, with D perhaps TRBD1 (5 bases). V was shortened by 7 bases and J by 3 bases, with 15 bases between the two germline ends. Per the germline V gene, CDR1 is SQVTM and CDR2 is ANQGSEA. The CDR3 contains 14 residues. The CDR3 spells CSGQPQVHTGELFF. DNA for the CDR3: TGCAGCGGCCAACCACAGGTCCACACCGGGGAGCTGTTTTTT.

The chain has TRBV12-3 or TRBV12-4 and TRBJ2-5; D remains unclear. Trimming stripped 8 bases from V and 5 bases from J, with 15 bases between. The CDR3 covers 13 residues. The CDR3 DNA follows: TGTGCCAGCGTTTGGGGTCCCGATGAGACCCAGTACTTC. It yields the protein CASVWGPDETQYF.

The chain employs TRBV14 and TRBJ2-6; D is ambiguous. Germline lookup yields CDR1 SGHDN and CDR2 FVKESK. V lost 3 bases to trimming and J lost 2 bases, with 2 bases between them. The CDR3 totals 13 residues. The CDR3 region has the DNA TGTGCCAGCAGCCATACTGGGGCCAACGTCCTGACTTTC. Its translation is CASSHTGANVLTF.

This clonotype appeared a few times. V usage is TRBV19 and J usage is TRBJ2-3; no firm D call. V lost 8 bases to trimming and J lost 2 bases, with 8 bases between them. CDR3 length: 12 residues. Germline V gene lookup returns CDR1 LNHDA and CDR2 SQIVND (reference sequence). Here the CDR3 reads CASARTTDTQYF. The CDR3 DNA follows: TGTGCCAGTGCTCGGACCACAGATACGCAGTATTTT.

This chain joins TRBV4-2 and TRBJ2-3, with unresolved D. The V gene's germline CDR1 is LGHNA and CDR2 YNFKEQ. With 4 bases removed from V and 4 bases from J, the gap between germline ends came to 6 bases. This CDR3 region has 12 residues. The CDR3 here is CASSRTADTQYF. The CDR3 region has the DNA TGTGCCAGCAGCCGGACGGCAGATACGCAGTATTTT.

This clonotype was seen a handful of times. The chain employs TRBV4-1 and TRBJ2-1; a weak D match, TRBD2 (5 bases). Looked up from germline, CDR1 is MGHRA and CDR2 is YSYEKL. V lost 0 bases and J lost 2, with 8 bases in between. The CDR3 totals 15 residues. The DNA for the CDR3 is TGCGCCAGCAGCCAAGATGGGCGGGCCTACAATGAGCAGTTCTTC. Amino acids: CASSQDGRAYNEQFF.

V is TRBV5-1 and J is TRBJ1-2; 10 bases fit TRBD1. With 4 bases clipped from V and 4 bases from J, the junction kept 7 bases outside the gene matches. The CDR3 runs 15 residues. Germline values: CDR1 SGHRS, CDR2 YFSETQ. This chain's CDR3 is CASSPRQGAGYGYTF. CDR3 coding DNA: TGCGCCAGCAGCCCTCGACAGGGGGCCGGCTATGGCTACACCTTC.

This rearrangement joins TRBV20-1 to TRBJ1-5; tentatively, D is TRBD1 (6 bases). Looked up from germline, CDR1 is DFQATT and CDR2 is SNEGSKA (reference sequence). There are 14 residues in the CDR3. V shed 1 base and J shed 2 bases, with 9 bases lying between them. The CDR3, as DNA: TGCAGTGCTAGAGCTGGACAGCGCAATCAGCCCCAGCATTTT. This sequence encodes CSARAGQRNQPQHF.

This clonotype came up many times. This chain uses TRBV20-1 with TRBJ1-2, with D unclear. V dropped 5 bases and J dropped 3 bases, with 16 bases sitting between them. Germline assignment: CDR1 DFQATT and CDR2 SNEGSKA (reference sequence). The CDR3 extends over 14 amino acids. CDR3 protein: CSAARPGLDYGYTF. The CDR3, as DNA: TGCAGTGCTGCGCGTCCGGGGTTGGACTATGGCTACACCTTC.

The V gene is TRBV5-1, the J gene TRBJ2-1; no definite D call. V lost 0 bases, J lost 2 bases, and 15 bases lay in between. The CDR3 contains 17 residues. Germline lookup yields CDR1 SGHRS and CDR2 YFSETQ. CDR3 nucleotides: TGCGCCAGCAGCTTGGTGGGCAGGTCAAGCCCCTACAATGAGCAGTTCTTC. Its protein is CASSLVGRSSPYNEQFF.

The chain has TRBV7-3 and TRBJ2-5, with D perhaps given as TRBD1 or TRBD2 (5 bases each). Trimming left V 5 bases short and J 5 bases short, with 15 bases between. This CDR3 has 14 amino acids. Per the germline V gene, CDR1 is SGHTA and CDR2 is FQGTGA. CDR3 DNA: TGTGCCAGCAGCCTTGCCCGGGACGCCGAGACCCAGTACTTC. Residues: CASSLARDAETQYF.

This clonotype was seen a handful of times. The V and J genes are TRBV4-2 and TRBJ1-5; unclear D gene. Germline V CDR1 and CDR2: LGHNA, YNFKEQ. This CDR3 has 14 residues. With 2 bases removed from V and 4 bases from J, the gap between germline ends came to 9 bases. In DNA form, the CDR3 reads TGTGCCAGCAGCCAATTGCGGGATAATCAGCCCCAGCATTTT. Translation: CASSQLRDNQPQHF.

This clonotype was counted only a few times. This sequence joins TRBV20-1 and TRBJ1-2; 7 positions agree with TRBD1. CDR3 length: 13 amino acids. The ends lost 1 base at V and 8 bases at J; junction bases unmatched: 7. Germline V gene lookup returns CDR1 DFQATT and CDR2 SNEGSKA (reference sequence). In nucleotides, the CDR3 is TGCAGTGCTAGAGGCAGGAACAGGGGCGGCTACACCTTC. It yields the protein CSARGRNRGGYTF.